This T cell receptor (beta chain) was recorded in a study of beta chain features in type 1 diabetes. General study results and limits: Moderate yet significant TCRB CDR3 shortening was seen in Type 1 diabetes patients in all four CD4+ subsets. Healthy donors had naive, central memory and Treg TCRB repertoires that appeared less similar than those seen among patients. Insertions were fewer and deletions more numerous at VDJ junctions in type 1 diabetes patients.

CD4+ naive, central memory, regulatory and stem cell-like memory cells were sorted via CD45RO/CCR7/CD25/CD127/CD95/CD27. TCRB transcripts that were expressed got sequenced, as all of the isolated RNA had been reverse transcribed. The assay was immunoSEQ multiplex PCR, and TCRdb's table has in-frame clones only and misses some. This table holds more than 550,000 clones, about 14% found once. Germline V gene data show CDR1 as GTSNPN and CDR2 as SVGIG (reference sequence). This CDR3 contains 16 residues. Unmatched junction bases numbered 13, after V lost 2 bases and J lost 5 bases. This clone showed up just a few times. The antigen remains unidentified.

The rearrangement links TRBV30 to TRBJ2-5, with TRBD2 identical over 8 bases. The receptor was derived from a man between 18 and 35 years old with type 1 diabetes. Source material: naive CD4+ T cells from blood. In DNA form, the CDR3 reads TGTGCCTGGAGTATCGGTTGGGCGGGAGGAGGGGAGACCCAGTACTTC. Translated, it gives CAWSIGWAGGGETQYF.